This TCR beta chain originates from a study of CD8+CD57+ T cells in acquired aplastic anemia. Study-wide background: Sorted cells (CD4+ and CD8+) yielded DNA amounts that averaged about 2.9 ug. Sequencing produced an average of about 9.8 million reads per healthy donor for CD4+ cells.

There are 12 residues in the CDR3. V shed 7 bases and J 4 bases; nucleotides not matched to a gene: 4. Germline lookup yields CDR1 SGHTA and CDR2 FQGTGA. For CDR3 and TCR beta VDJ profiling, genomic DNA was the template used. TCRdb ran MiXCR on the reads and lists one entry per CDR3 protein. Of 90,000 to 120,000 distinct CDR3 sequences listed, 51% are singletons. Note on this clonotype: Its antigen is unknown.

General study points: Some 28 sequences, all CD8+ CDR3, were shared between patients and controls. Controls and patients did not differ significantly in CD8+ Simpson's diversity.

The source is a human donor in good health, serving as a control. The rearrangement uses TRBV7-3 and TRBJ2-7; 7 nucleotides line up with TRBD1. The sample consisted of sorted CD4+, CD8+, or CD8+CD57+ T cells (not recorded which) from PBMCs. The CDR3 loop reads CASIDRAYEQYF. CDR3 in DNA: TGTGCCAGCATTGACAGGGCTTACGAGCAGTACTTC.